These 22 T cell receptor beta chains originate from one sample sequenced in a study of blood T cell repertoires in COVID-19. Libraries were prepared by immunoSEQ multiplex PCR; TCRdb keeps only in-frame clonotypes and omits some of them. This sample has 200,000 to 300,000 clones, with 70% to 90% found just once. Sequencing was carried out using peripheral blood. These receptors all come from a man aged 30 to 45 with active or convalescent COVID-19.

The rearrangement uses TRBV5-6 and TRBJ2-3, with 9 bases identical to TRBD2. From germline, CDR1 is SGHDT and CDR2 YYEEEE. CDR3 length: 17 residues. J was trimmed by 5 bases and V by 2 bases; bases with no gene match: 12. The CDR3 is CASSFPISSGARDTQYF. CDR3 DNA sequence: TGTGCCAGCAGCTTTCCTATCTCTAGCGGGGCTAGAGATACGCAGTATTTT.

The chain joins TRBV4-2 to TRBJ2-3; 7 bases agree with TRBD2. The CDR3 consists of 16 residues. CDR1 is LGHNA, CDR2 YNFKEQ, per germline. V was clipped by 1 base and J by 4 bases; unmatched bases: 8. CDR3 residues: CASSQVPAGMADTQYF. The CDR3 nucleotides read TGTGCCAGCAGCCAAGTTCCAGCGGGGATGGCAGATACGCAGTATTTT.

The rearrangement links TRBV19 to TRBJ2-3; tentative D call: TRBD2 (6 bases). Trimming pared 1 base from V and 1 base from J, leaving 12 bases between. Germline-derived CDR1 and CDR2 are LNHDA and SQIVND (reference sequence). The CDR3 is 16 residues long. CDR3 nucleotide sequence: TGTGCCAGTAGTATAGCAGCGGGCCTCGGCACAGATACGCAGTATTTT. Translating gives CASSIAAGLGTDTQYF.

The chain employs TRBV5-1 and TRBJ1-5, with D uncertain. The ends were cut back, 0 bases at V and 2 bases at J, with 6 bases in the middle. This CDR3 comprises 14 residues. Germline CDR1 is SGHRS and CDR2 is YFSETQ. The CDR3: CASSLEAGNQPQHF. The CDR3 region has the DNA TGCGCCAGCAGCTTGGAAGCCGGCAATCAGCCCCAGCATTTT.

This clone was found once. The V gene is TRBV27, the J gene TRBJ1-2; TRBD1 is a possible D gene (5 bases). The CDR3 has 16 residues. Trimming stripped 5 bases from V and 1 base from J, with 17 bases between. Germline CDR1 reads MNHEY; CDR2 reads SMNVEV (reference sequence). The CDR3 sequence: CASSPRRTIVNYGYTF. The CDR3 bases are TGTGCCAGCAGTCCAAGAAGGACAATAGTTAACTATGGCTACACCTTC.

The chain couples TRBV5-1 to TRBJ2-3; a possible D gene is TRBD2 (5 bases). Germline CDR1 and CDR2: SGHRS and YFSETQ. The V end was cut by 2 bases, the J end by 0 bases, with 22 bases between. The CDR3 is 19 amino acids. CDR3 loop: CASSFGSSGRPLSTDTQYF. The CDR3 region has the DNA TGCGCCAGCAGCTTTGGGAGTTCGGGTAGGCCCCTTAGCACAGATACGCAGTATTTT.

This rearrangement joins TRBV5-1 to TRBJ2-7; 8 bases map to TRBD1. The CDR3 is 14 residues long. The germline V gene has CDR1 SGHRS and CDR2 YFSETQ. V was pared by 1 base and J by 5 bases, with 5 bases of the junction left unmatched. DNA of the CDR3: TGCGCCAGCAGCTTGATTCAGGGGGCCGACGAGCAGTACTTC. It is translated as CASSLIQGADEQYF. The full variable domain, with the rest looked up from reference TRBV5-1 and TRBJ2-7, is KAGVTQTPRYLIKTRGQQVTLSCSPISGHRSVSWYQQTPGQGLQFLFEYFSETQRNKGNFPGRFSGRQFSNSRSEMNVSTLELGDSALYLCASSLIQGADEQYFGPGTRLTVT.

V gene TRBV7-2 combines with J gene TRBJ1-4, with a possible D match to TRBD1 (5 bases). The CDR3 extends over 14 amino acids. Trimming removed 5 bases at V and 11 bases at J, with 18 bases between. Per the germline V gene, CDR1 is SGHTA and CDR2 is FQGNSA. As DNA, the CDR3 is TGTGCCAGCAGCCGGAGCAGGGAGGAGAACAAACTGTTTTTT. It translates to CASSRSREENKLFF.

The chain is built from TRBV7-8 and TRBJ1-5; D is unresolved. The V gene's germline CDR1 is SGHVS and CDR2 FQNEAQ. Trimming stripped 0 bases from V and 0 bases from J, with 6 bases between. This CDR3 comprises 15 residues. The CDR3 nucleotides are TGTGCCAGCAGCTTAGCGGCAGGTAGCAATCAGCCCCAGCATTTT. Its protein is CASSLAAGSNQPQHF.

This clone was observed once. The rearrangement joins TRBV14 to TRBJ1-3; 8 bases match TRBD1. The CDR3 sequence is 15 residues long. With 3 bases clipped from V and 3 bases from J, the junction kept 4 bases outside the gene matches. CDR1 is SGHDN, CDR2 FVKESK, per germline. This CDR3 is CASSHADRGGNTIYF. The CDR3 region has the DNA TGTGCCAGCAGCCACGCCGACAGGGGTGGAAACACCATATATTTT.

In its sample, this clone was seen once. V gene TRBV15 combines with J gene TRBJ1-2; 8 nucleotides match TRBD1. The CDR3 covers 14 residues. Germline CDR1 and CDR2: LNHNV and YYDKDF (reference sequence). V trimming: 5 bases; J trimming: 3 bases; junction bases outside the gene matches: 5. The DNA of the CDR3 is TGTGCCACCAGCGCAGGGGGCGCGTACTATGGCTACACCTTC. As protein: CATSAGGAYYGYTF.

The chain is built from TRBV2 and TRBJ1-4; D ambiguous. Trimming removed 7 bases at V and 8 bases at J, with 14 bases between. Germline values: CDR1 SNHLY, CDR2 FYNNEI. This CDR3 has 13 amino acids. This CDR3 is CASTPIRQEKLFF. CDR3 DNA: TGTGCCAGCACTCCCATACGCCAGGAAAAACTGTTTTTT.

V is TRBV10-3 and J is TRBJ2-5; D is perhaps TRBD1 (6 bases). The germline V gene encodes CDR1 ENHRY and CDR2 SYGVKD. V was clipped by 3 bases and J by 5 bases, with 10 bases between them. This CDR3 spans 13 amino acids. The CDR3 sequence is CAISERGTETQYF. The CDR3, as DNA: TGTGCCATCAGTGAAAGGGGGACGGAGACCCAGTACTTC.

The CDR3, as DNA: TGCGCCAGCAGCTTGGCCGCAGGGGCAGCTCGATACGAGCAGTACTTC. Translating gives CASSLAAGAARYEQYF. The chain carries TRBV5-1 and TRBJ2-7; D possibly corresponds to TRBD1 (6 bases). Trimming cost V 0 bases and J 4 bases, with 17 bases left between them. Germline V CDR1 and CDR2: SGHRS, YFSETQ. The CDR3 runs to 16 residues.

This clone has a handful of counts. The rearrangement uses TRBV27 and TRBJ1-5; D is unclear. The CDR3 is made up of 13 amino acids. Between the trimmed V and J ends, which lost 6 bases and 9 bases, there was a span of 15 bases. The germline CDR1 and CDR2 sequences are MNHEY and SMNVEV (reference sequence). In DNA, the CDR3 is TGTGCCAGCAGCTACAGCCACGAAGGGCCCCAGCATTTT. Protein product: CASSYSHEGPQHF.

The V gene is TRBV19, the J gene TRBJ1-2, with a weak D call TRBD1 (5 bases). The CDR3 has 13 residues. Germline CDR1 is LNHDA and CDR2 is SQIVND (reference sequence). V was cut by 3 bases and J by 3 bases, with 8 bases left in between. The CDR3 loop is CASSMGLDYGYTF. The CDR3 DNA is TGTGCCAGTAGTATGGGACTTGACTATGGCTACACCTTC.

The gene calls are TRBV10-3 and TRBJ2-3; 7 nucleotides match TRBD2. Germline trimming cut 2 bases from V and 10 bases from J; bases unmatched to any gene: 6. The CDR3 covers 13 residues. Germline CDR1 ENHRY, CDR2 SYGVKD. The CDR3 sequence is CAISETSEWAQYF. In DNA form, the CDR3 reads TGTGCCATCAGTGAGACTAGCGAATGGGCGCAGTATTTT.

CDR3 residues: CASRQGANYGYTF. CDR3 in DNA: TGCGCCAGCCGACAGGGCGCTAACTATGGCTACACCTTC. This rearrangement joins TRBV5-1 to TRBJ1-2; 7 bases agree with TRBD1. CDR1 is SGHRS and CDR2 is YFSETQ in the germline V gene. Trimming at V came to 7 bases and at J to 0 bases, leaving 3 bases not matched to a gene. The CDR3 is 13 amino acids.

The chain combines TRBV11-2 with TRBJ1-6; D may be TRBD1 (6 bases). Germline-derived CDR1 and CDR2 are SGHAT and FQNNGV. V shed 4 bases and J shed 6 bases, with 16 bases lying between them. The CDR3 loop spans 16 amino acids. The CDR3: CASSSPREGGNSPLHF. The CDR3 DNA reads TGTGCCAGCAGCTCCCCCCGGGAAGGGGGTAATTCACCCCTCCACTTT.

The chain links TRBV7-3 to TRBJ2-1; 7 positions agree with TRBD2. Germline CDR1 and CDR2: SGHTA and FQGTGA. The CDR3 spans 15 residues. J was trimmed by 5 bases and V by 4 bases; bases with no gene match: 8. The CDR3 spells CASSWGTGGNNEQFF. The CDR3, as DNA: TGTGCCAGCAGCTGGGGAACGGGGGGAAACAATGAGCAGTTCTTC.

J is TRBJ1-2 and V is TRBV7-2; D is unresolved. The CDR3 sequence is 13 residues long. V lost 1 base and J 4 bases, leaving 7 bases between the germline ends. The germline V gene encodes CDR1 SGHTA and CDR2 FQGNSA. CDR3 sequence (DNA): TGTGCCAGCAGCTTAGATTTAATCTATGGCTACACCTTC. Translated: CASSLDLIYGYTF.

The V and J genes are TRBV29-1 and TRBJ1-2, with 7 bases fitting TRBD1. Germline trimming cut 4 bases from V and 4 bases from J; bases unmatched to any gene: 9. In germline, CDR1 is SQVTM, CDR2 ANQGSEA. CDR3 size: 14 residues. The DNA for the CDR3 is TGCAGCGTTGTTCTGCAGGGGGTTAGCTATGGCTACACCTTC. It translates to CSVVLQGVSYGYTF.